The 10 T cell receptor beta chains below were found in one sample sequenced in a study of OX40 agonist ivuxolimab in advanced cancers. Only in-frame clones appear in the TCRdb table, and some are missing; sequencing was by immunoSEQ multiplex PCR. Of 8,000 to 9,500 clones detected, roughly 89% appear once; the ten largest clones hold around 4%. The source was CD4+ or CD8+ T cells sorted from blood, collected in a trial of the OX40 agonist ivuxolimab. Receptors were obtained from an adult with an advanced solid tumor such as melanoma, head and neck, liver or kidney cancer.

V and J are TRBV10-3 and TRBJ2-2; TRBD1 matches 7 bases. Trimming removed 2 bases from V and 4 bases from J; junction bases left unmatched: 7. Germline V gives CDR1 ENHRY, CDR2 SYGVKD. The CDR3 has 16 residues. As DNA, the CDR3 is TGTGCCATCAGTGAGCCTCAGACAGGGTCCACCGGGGAGCTGTTTTTT. It yields the protein CAISEPQTGSTGELFF.

The sample holds a few counts of this clone. The chain combines TRBV4-3 with TRBJ1-1, with D unclear. From germline, CDR1 is LGHNA and CDR2 YSLEER. This CDR3 has 16 amino acids. The germline V and J ends were trimmed by 1 base and 8 bases, with 20 bases remaining between them. CDR3 coding DNA: TGCGCCAGCAGCCAAGGGCACGACACAACTACCACAGAAGCTTTCTTT. It is translated as CASSQGHDTTTTEAFF.

For this clone: A read error may produce the germline difference seen at one junction end. V gene TRBV7-8 combines with J gene TRBJ2-4; the D is unclear. The CDR3 covers 12 residues. The germline V gene has CDR1 SGHVS and CDR2 FQNEAQ. The CDR3 DNA is TGTGCCAGCAGCTTAGCCCAAAACATTCAGTACTTC. This sequence encodes CASSLAQNIQYF.

The rearrangement joins TRBV6-5 to TRBJ1-1; D possibly corresponds to TRBD1 (5 bases). V was pared by 7 bases and J by 4 bases, with 19 bases between. The germline CDR1 and CDR2 sequences are MNHEY and SVGAGI. The CDR3 is made up of 15 amino acids. Written as DNA, the CDR3 is TGTGCCAGCACAGGGCAGCCCTTGGTAGGCACTGAAGCTTTCTTT. As protein: CASTGQPLVGTEAFF.

This sequence joins TRBV7-9 and TRBJ2-2, with 13 bases matching TRBD2. The V segment lost 11 bases and the J segment 4 bases; nucleotides outside the gene matches: 7. Germline CDR1 is SEHNR and CDR2 is FQNEAQ (reference sequence). The CDR3 consists of 15 residues. CDR3 sequence: CASSRTSGSTGELFF. As DNA, the CDR3 is TGTGCCTCCTCGAGGACTAGCGGGAGCACCGGGGAGCTGTTTTTT.

This clone came up once. The chain combines TRBV19 with TRBJ2-5; no clear D gene. Looked up from germline, CDR1 is LNHDA and CDR2 is SQIVND (reference sequence). Trimming pared 6 bases from V and 5 bases from J, leaving 22 bases between. The CDR3 length is 16 residues. CDR3 in DNA: TGTGCCAGTAGCACCCTCGGATCTAGGAAAGGGGAGACCCAGTACTTC. This encodes CASSTLGSRKGETQYF.

The chain uses TRBV7-2 and TRBJ2-1; possibly TRBD1 for D (6 bases). CDR3 size: 15 residues. The germline V gene encodes CDR1 SGHTA and CDR2 FQGNSA. V lost 3 bases to trimming and J lost 0 bases, with 9 bases between them. The CDR3: CASSLDSFSYNEQFF. CDR3 DNA sequence: TGTGCCAGCAGCTTGGACAGCTTCTCCTACAATGAGCAGTTCTTC.

This clone is categorized as medium-sized. The genes are TRBV29-1 and TRBJ2-1; D is undetermined. Germline CDR1 is SQVTM and CDR2 is ANQGSEA. This CDR3 is built from 10 residues. V lost 5 bases, J lost 4 bases, and 3 bases lay in between. CDR3 sequence: CSVLYNEQFF. In DNA form, the CDR3 reads TGCAGCGTTCTGTACAATGAGCAGTTCTTC.

This clone was detected once. The CDR3 is CASSPSSGGFNEQFF. The CDR3 coding sequence is TGTGCCAGCAGCCCGTCTTCAGGGGGGTTTAATGAGCAGTTCTTC. The chain joins TRBV7-3 to TRBJ2-1; a weak D match, TRBD1 (7 bases). The germline CDR1 and CDR2 sequences are SGHTA and FQGTGA. Trimming left V 5 bases short and J 7 bases short, with 18 bases between. CDR3 size: 15 residues. The full variable domain, in which reference TRBV7-3 and TRBJ2-1 provide the parts outside the CDR3, is GAGVSQTPSNKVTEKGKYVELRCDPISGHTALYWYRQSLGQGPEFLIYFQGTGAADDSGLPNDRFFAVRPEGSVSTLKIQRTERGDSAVYLCASSPSSGGFNEQFFGPGTRLTVL.

The chain is built from TRBV7-9 and TRBJ1-2; D call uncertain. V gave up 6 bases and J gave up 2 bases, with 13 bases separating them. This CDR3 region has 14 residues. CDR1 and CDR2 (germline): SEHNR, FQNEAQ (reference sequence). CDR3 sequence: CASSPTGANYGYTF. CDR3 nucleotide sequence: TGTGCCAGCAGTCCGACGGGAGCCAACTATGGCTACACCTTC.